This is a list of T cell receptor beta chains from one sample in a study of OX40 agonist ivuxolimab in advanced cancers. The assay was immunoSEQ multiplex PCR, and TCRdb's table has in-frame clones only and misses some. The sample has fewer than 100,000 clones; around nine tenths are singletons. The material was CD4+ or CD8+ T cells sorted from blood, obtained in a trial of the OX40 agonist ivuxolimab. All receptors come from an adult with an advanced solid tumor such as melanoma, head and neck, liver or kidney cancer. Each CDR3 is given with its conserved first and last residue. Each record gives: J gene, V gene, D gene, clone size, CDR3 protein, CDR3 DNA. The D gene is left open where the match is weak. Some rows have no size entry. The others give once, few or many, or a class for an expanded clone.

j_call: TRBJ2-4; v_call: TRBV28; d_call: TRBD1; clone_size: few; cdr3_aa: CASSLATGGKNIQYF; cdr3_nt: TGTGCCAGCAGTTTAGCGACAGGGGGCAAAAACATTCAGTACTTC
j_call: TRBJ2-3; v_call: TRBV29-1; d_call: -; clone_size: once; cdr3_aa: CSVEDVLNPTDTQYF; cdr3_nt: TGCAGCGTTGAAGATGTACTGAATCCCACAGATACGCAGTATTTT
j_call: TRBJ2-3; v_call: TRBV5-1; d_call: -; clone_size: -; cdr3_aa: CASSLGARADTQYF; cdr3_nt: TGCGCCAGCAGCTTGGGCGCTAGGGCAGATACGCAGTATTTT
j_call: TRBJ2-2; v_call: TRBV28; d_call: TRBD1; clone_size: -; cdr3_aa: CASSPRKNRGTGELFF; cdr3_nt: TGTGCCAGCAGTCCCCGAAAAAACAGGGGAACCGGGGAGCTGTTTTTT
j_call: TRBJ1-2; v_call: TRBV7-2; d_call: -; clone_size: -; cdr3_aa: CASSLEGTLRNYGYTF; cdr3_nt: TGTGCCAGCAGCTTAGAAGGGACACTACGAAACTATGGCTACACCTTC
j_call: TRBJ1-5; v_call: TRBV7-9; d_call: -; clone_size: -; cdr3_aa: CASSWGTGGNQPQHF; cdr3_nt: TGTGCCAGCAGTTGGGGGACCGGCGGTAATCAGCCCCAGCATTTT
j_call: TRBJ2-7; v_call: TRBV4-1; d_call: -; clone_size: -; cdr3_aa: CASSQGSSAYEQYF; cdr3_nt: TGCGCCAGCAGCCAAGGATCTAGCGCCTACGAGCAGTACTTC
j_call: TRBJ1-4; v_call: TRBV7-9; d_call: -; clone_size: few; cdr3_aa: CASSFRGRVYEKLFF; cdr3_nt: TGTGCCAGCAGCTTTCGCGGCAGGGTGTATGAAAAACTGTTTTTT
j_call: TRBJ2-4; v_call: TRBV29-1; d_call: -; clone_size: -; cdr3_aa: CSAGLPGGAKNIQYF; cdr3_nt: TGCAGCGCCGGATTGCCCGGGGGAGCCAAAAACATTCAGTACTTC
j_call: TRBJ2-3; v_call: TRBV30; d_call: TRBD1; clone_size: -; cdr3_aa: CAGHRGRSTDTQYF; cdr3_nt: TGTGCCGGCCACAGGGGGCGAAGCACAGATACGCAGTATTTT
j_call: TRBJ1-5; v_call: TRBV7-8; d_call: -; clone_size: -; cdr3_aa: CASTLAGNQPQHF; cdr3_nt: TGTGCCAGCACCCTCGCAGGGAATCAGCCCCAGCATTTT
j_call: TRBJ2-1; v_call: TRBV28; d_call: -; clone_size: -; cdr3_aa: CASSSSGLARSNEQFF; cdr3_nt: TGTGCCAGCAGTTCTTCCGGGCTCGCTAGGTCCAATGAGCAGTTCTTC
j_call: TRBJ2-3; v_call: TRBV2; d_call: -; clone_size: -; cdr3_aa: CARGQLSLTDTQYF; cdr3_nt: TGTGCCAGGGGGCAACTCTCCCTCACAGATACGCAGTATTTT
j_call: TRBJ2-7; v_call: TRBV7-8; d_call: TRBD1; clone_size: -; cdr3_aa: CASSLNRDRAYEQYF; cdr3_nt: TGTGCCAGCAGCTTAAACCGGGACAGGGCCTACGAGCAGTACTTC
j_call: TRBJ1-4; v_call: TRBV28; d_call: -; clone_size: -; cdr3_aa: CASSFGGEGNEKLFF; cdr3_nt: TGTGCCAGCAGTTTTGGGGGGGAAGGAAACGAAAAACTGTTTTTT
j_call: TRBJ2-7; v_call: TRBV7-2; d_call: -; clone_size: -; cdr3_aa: CASSSTLWTSTYEQYF; cdr3_nt: TGTGCCAGCAGCTCGACGTTATGGACTTCGACCTACGAGCAGTACTTC
j_call: TRBJ1-1; v_call: TRBV5-5; d_call: -; clone_size: -; cdr3_aa: CASSLGLNTEAFF; cdr3_nt: TGTGCCAGCAGCTTGGGACTGAACACTGAAGCTTTCTTT
j_call: TRBJ1-5; v_call: TRBV7-2; d_call: -; clone_size: -; cdr3_aa: CASSSQGYQPQHF; cdr3_nt: TGTGCCAGCAGCTCTCAGGGGTATCAGCCCCAGCATTTT
j_call: TRBJ1-2; v_call: TRBV6-9; d_call: -; clone_size: -; cdr3_aa: CASSYYPPVRQSNYGYTF; cdr3_nt: TGTGCCAGCAGTTATTATCCCCCCGTCCGGCAGTCTAACTATGGCTACACCTTC
j_call: TRBJ1-4; v_call: TRBV27; d_call: TRBD1; clone_size: -; cdr3_aa: CASSLRGQGREKLFF; cdr3_nt: TGTGCCAGCAGTTTAAGGGGACAGGGGAGGGAAAAACTGTTTTTT
j_call: TRBJ2-2; v_call: TRBV6-1; d_call: -; clone_size: -; cdr3_aa: CASTPSKGAPGELFF; cdr3_nt: TGTGCCAGCACCCCCTCCAAAGGAGCACCGGGGGAGCTGTTTTTT
j_call: TRBJ2-5; v_call: TRBV9; d_call: -; clone_size: once; cdr3_aa: CASSVATGMEETQYF; cdr3_nt: TGTGCCAGCAGCGTAGCAACAGGGATGGAAGAGACCCAGTACTTC
j_call: TRBJ2-7; v_call: TRBV6-1; d_call: -; clone_size: -; cdr3_aa: CASGWGSSYEQYF; cdr3_nt: TGTGCCAGCGGCTGGGGCAGCTCCTACGAGCAGTACTTC
j_call: TRBJ2-7; v_call: TRBV7-9; d_call: TRBD1; clone_size: -; cdr3_aa: CASNRPGQDWEQYF; cdr3_nt: TGTGCCAGCAACCGACCGGGACAGGATTGGGAGCAGTACTTC
j_call: TRBJ2-7; v_call: TRBV7-9; d_call: TRBD2; clone_size: -; cdr3_aa: CASSFTGLAGSEQYF; cdr3_nt: TGTGCCAGCAGCTTCACAGGACTAGCGGGATCCGAGCAGTACTTC
j_call: TRBJ1-1; v_call: TRBV4-2; d_call: TRBD1; clone_size: -; cdr3_aa: CASSLRTGGVTEAFF; cdr3_nt: TGTGCCAGCAGCCTTCGGACAGGGGGGGTCACTGAAGCTTTCTTT
j_call: TRBJ2-3; v_call: TRBV5-5; d_call: TRBD2; clone_size: -; cdr3_aa: CASSSQAGAVVDTQYF; cdr3_nt: TGTGCCAGCAGCTCCCAAGCGGGGGCCGTGGTGGATACGCAGTATTTT
j_call: TRBJ2-5; v_call: TRBV5-5; d_call: TRBD1; clone_size: -; cdr3_aa: CASSLGTGRETQYF; cdr3_nt: TGTGCCAGCAGCTTGGGGACAGGGAGGGAGACCCAGTACTTC
j_call: TRBJ1-4; v_call: TRBV4-1; d_call: -; clone_size: -; cdr3_aa: CASSRGSANEKLFF; cdr3_nt: TGCGCCAGCAGCCGAGGGAGTGCTAATGAAAAACTGTTTTTT
j_call: TRBJ2-7; v_call: TRBV7-9; d_call: TRBD1; clone_size: once; cdr3_aa: CASSSRTGVYEQYF; cdr3_nt: TGTGCCAGCAGTTCCCGGACAGGGGTTTACGAGCAGTACTTC
j_call: TRBJ1-5; v_call: TRBV4-1; d_call: TRBD1; clone_size: -; cdr3_aa: CASSLGMGQGAPFGQPQHF; cdr3_nt: TGCGCCAGCAGCCTCGGAATGGGACAGGGGGCCCCTTTCGGGCAGCCCCAGCATTTT
j_call: TRBJ2-7; v_call: TRBV4-1; d_call: TRBD2; clone_size: -; cdr3_aa: CASSQLGLAGEYSYEQYF; cdr3_nt: TGCGCCAGCAGCCAATTAGGACTAGCGGGAGAGTACTCCTACGAGCAGTACTTC
j_call: TRBJ2-1; v_call: TRBV10-2; d_call: TRBD1; clone_size: -; cdr3_aa: CASNRQGNRGQNEQFF; cdr3_nt: TGCGCCAGCAATAGGCAGGGAAACAGGGGGCAAAATGAGCAGTTCTTC
j_call: TRBJ2-1; v_call: TRBV7-9; d_call: -; clone_size: -; cdr3_aa: CASSPRKTSWLPYNEQFF; cdr3_nt: TGTGCCAGCAGCCCGCGTAAAACTAGTTGGCTTCCCTACAATGAGCAGTTCTTC
j_call: TRBJ1-6; v_call: TRBV11-2; d_call: TRBD1; clone_size: -; cdr3_aa: CASSLRDRGAYNSPLHF; cdr3_nt: TGTGCCAGCAGCTTAAGGGACAGGGGTGCCTATAATTCACCCCTCCACTTT
j_call: TRBJ1-6; v_call: TRBV5-8; d_call: -; clone_size: -; cdr3_aa: CASSFLGGVLDNSPLHF; cdr3_nt: TGTGCCAGCAGCTTTTTAGGAGGGGTACTTGATAATTCACCCCTCCACTTT
j_call: TRBJ2-7; v_call: TRBV7-6; d_call: -; clone_size: -; cdr3_aa: CASSSYRDTNYEQYF; cdr3_nt: TGTGCCAGCAGTTCGTACCGGGACACTAACTACGAGCAGTACTTC
j_call: TRBJ2-1; v_call: TRBV10-3; d_call: TRBD2; clone_size: -; cdr3_aa: CATQGTSGAGNEQFF; cdr3_nt: TGTGCCACCCAAGGGACTAGCGGGGCAGGCAATGAGCAGTTCTTC
j_call: TRBJ1-4; v_call: TRBV28; d_call: -; clone_size: -; cdr3_aa: CASSLTEGKLFF; cdr3_nt: TGTGCCAGCAGTTTAACTGAAGGAAAACTGTTTTTT
j_call: TRBJ1-1; v_call: TRBV28; d_call: TRBD1; clone_size: few; cdr3_aa: CASRGKYRGGNTEAFF; cdr3_nt: TGTGCCAGCAGGGGAAAATACAGGGGGGGGAACACTGAAGCTTTCTTT
j_call: TRBJ1-1; v_call: TRBV18; d_call: TRBD1; clone_size: -; cdr3_aa: CASSPSTGVNTEAFF; cdr3_nt: TGTGCCAGCTCCCCTTCGACAGGGGTGAACACTGAAGCTTTCTTT
j_call: TRBJ2-1; v_call: TRBV6-1; d_call: -; clone_size: -; cdr3_aa: CASSDSQGPYNEQFF; cdr3_nt: TGTGCCAGCAGTGACAGCCAGGGCCCCTACAATGAGCAGTTCTTC
j_call: TRBJ2-7; v_call: TRBV11-2; d_call: -; clone_size: -; cdr3_aa: CASSLDRGTVYEQYF; cdr3_nt: TGTGCCAGCAGCTTAGATAGGGGGACGGTCTACGAGCAGTACTTC
j_call: TRBJ2-6; v_call: TRBV6-1; d_call: -; clone_size: -; cdr3_aa: CASRISGSGANVLTF; cdr3_nt: TGTGCCAGCAGAATATCTGGGTCTGGGGCCAACGTCCTGACTTTC
j_call: TRBJ2-1; v_call: TRBV18; d_call: -; clone_size: -; cdr3_aa: CASSHETRYDEQFF; cdr3_nt: TGTGCCAGCTCACACGAAACACGGTACGATGAGCAGTTCTTC
j_call: TRBJ1-2; v_call: TRBV28; d_call: -; clone_size: -; cdr3_aa: CASSPTDLYGYTF; cdr3_nt: TGTGCCAGCAGTCCGACAGACCTTTATGGCTACACCTTC